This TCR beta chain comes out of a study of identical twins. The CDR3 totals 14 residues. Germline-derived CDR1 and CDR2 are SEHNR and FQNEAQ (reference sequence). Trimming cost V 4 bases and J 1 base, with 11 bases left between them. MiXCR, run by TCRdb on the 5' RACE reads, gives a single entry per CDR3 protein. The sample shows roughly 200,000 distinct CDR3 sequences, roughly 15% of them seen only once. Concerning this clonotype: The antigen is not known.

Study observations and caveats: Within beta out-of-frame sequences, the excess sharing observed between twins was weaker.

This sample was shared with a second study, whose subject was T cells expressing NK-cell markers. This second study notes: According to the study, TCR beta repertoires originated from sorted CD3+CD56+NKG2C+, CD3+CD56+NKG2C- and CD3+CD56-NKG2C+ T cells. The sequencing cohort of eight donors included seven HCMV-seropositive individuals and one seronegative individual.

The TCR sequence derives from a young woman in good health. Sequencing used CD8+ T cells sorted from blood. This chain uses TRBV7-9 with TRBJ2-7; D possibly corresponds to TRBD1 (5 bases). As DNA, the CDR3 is TGTGCCAGCAGCTCCCTGGACATATCCTACGAGCAGTACTTC. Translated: CASSSLDISYEQYF.